These T cell receptor beta chains were read from a single sample in a study of blood T cell repertoires in COVID-19. Clones were sequenced by immunoSEQ multiplex PCR, and TCRdb holds only the in-frame ones, with some missing. The sample includes about 440,000 clones, 90% of them seen just once. Material: PBMCs or T cells enriched from blood (not recorded which). The receptors were sampled from a man aged 18 to 30 who had recovered from COVID-19. Each CDR3 is given with its conserved first and last residue.

v_call cdr3_length cdr3_aa
TRBV6-4 15 CASSPAGGASDTQYF
TRBV10-3 15 CAISPDSVRSYEQYF
TRBV3-1/TRBV3-2 14 CASSKWTGREKLFF
TRBV7-2 19 CASSLPGGRGAPSYNEQFF
TRBV12-3/TRBV12-4 12 CASSTGGRPQHF
TRBV2 18 CASRGGQGVTKTTYEQYF
TRBV18 14 CASSPGGQDYGYTF
TRBV12-2 18 CASRLGGTGFYSNQPQHF
TRBV28 14 CASSFYDRERGYTF
TRBV7-9 15 CASSNEGQGADEQFF
TRBV10-3 15 CAISVGTGWNYGYTF
TRBV7-2 15 CASSLMGRAGQPQHF
TRBV24-1 13 CATSDSRGETQYF
TRBV29-1 14 CSVASAGSRYGYTF
TRBV7-2 14 CASSLFQGDQPQHF
TRBV5-1 12 CASSFGQGGAFF
TRBV15 15 CATSRGGAGTDTQYF
TRBV5-5 16 CASSLNPAGNQETQYF
TRBV5-7 17 CASSHNRRGQGACGYTF
TRBV29-1 17 CSVSRRGQGSTNEKLFF
TRBV2 17 CASPPFSGTKANYGYTF
TRBV24-1 13 CATSGRGNSPLHF
TRBV5-1 14 CASSLAREGSPLHF
TRBV12-3/TRBV12-4 12 CASSRSPNEQFF
TRBV2 15 CASSEEAGEGETQYF
TRBV28 18 CASSFLLRGPKKNTEAFF
TRBV6-5 15 CASTPGQTFNQPQHF
TRBV11-2 15 CASGENRGRFLEQYF
TRBV28 14 CASSFAGAENGYTF
TRBV5-1 14 CASHDRGRTDTQYF
TRBV9 15 CASTPTGEGSYGYTF
TRBV6-5 14 CASGTRGTVYEQYF
TRBV19 14 CASRSSPAGGELFF
TRBV19 14 CASTAVQGYYGYTF
TRBV5-1 14 CASRFDRQNEKLFF
TRBV11-3 13 CASTTGQNTEAFF
TRBV5-4 15 CASSPGPIGTETQYF
TRBV18 16 CASSPFGGQGFYEQYF
TRBV12-3/TRBV12-4 13 CASSGQIGTEAFF
TRBV15 15 CATSREQGGNQPQHF
TRBV5-1 16 CASSPVTGRSTDTQYF
TRBV11-3 16 CASSPLSGRSGNTIYF
TRBV14 17 CASSPPKLAGVLNEQFF
TRBV6-5 14 CATRRGQGYGEQFF
TRBV5-1 13 CASSDRVMDTQYF
TRBV7-9 15 CASSGAGQGRTEAFF